The next 9 T cell receptor beta chains were all read from a single sample in a study of identical twins. TCRdb redid the calling of the 5' RACE reads with MiXCR, one entry per CDR3 protein. The sample yields 550,000 to 700,000 distinct CDR3 sequences, approximately 10% seen once. These data were likewise used in another study, on yellow fever vaccine responses in identical twins.

What was sequenced was PBMCs. Receptors originate from a woman aged 18-29 years in good health.

This clonotype was counted a few times. The chain combines TRBV4-1 with TRBJ2-7; tentative D call: TRBD2 (6 bases). V was trimmed by 1 base and J by 4 bases, leaving 17 bases between them. Germline V gene lookup returns CDR1 MGHRA and CDR2 YSYEKL. The CDR3 runs to 16 residues. CDR3 protein: CASSQVNVGSMYEQYF. CDR3 nucleotides: TGCGCCAGCAGCCAAGTAAATGTCGGGAGTATGTACGAGCAGTACTTC.

A few counts support this clonotype. The chain has TRBV6-2 or TRBV6-3 and TRBJ2-6; 7 nucleotides line up with TRBD2. The CDR3 is made up of 17 amino acids. V lost 1 base, J lost 0 bases, and 3 bases stayed unmatched. Germline values: CDR1 MNHEY, CDR2 SVGEGT. The CDR3 spells CASSYWGTISGANVLTF. CDR3 in DNA: TGTGCCAGCAGTTACTGGGGGACTATCTCTGGGGCCAACGTCCTGACTTTC.

The chain combines TRBV29-1 with TRBJ2-1; TRBD1 might be the D (5 bases). This CDR3 is 13 amino acids long. Between the trimmed V and J ends, which lost 5 bases and 0 bases, there was a span of 8 bases. Per germline, CDR1 SQVTM and CDR2 ANQGSEA. CDR3 sequence reads: CSVLTASYNEQFF. Written as DNA, the CDR3 is TGCAGCGTTTTGACAGCCTCCTACAATGAGCAGTTCTTC.

J is TRBJ2-5 and V is TRBV7-2, with TRBD1 identical over 7 bases. V lost 5 bases and J lost 6; bases outside the gene matches: 12. Germline assignment: CDR1 SGHTA and CDR2 FQGNSA. The CDR3 extends over 15 amino acids. The CDR3 sequence is CASSPQAGTEQTQYF. In DNA form, the CDR3 reads TGTGCCAGCAGCCCCCAGGCCGGGACAGAGCAGACCCAGTACTTC.

The rearrangement links TRBV7-9 to TRBJ2-3; D is ambiguous. Germline CDR1 reads SEHNR; CDR2 reads FQNEAQ (reference sequence). The V gene lost 2 bases and the J gene lost 6 bases, with 15 bases spanning the gap. CDR3 length: 15 amino acids. The CDR3 loop reads CASSLSRTQRDTQYF. CDR3 nucleotide sequence: TGTGCCAGCAGCTTATCCCGGACCCAACGGGATACGCAGTATTTT.

The sample holds many counts of this clonotype. This chain joins TRBV5-1 and TRBJ2-1; 15 positions match TRBD2. Germline CDR1 SGHRS, CDR2 YFSETQ. This CDR3 spans 15 amino acids. With 4 bases clipped from V and 8 bases from J, the junction kept 4 bases outside the gene matches. The CDR3 is CASSHGLAGGDEQFF. The DNA for the CDR3 is TGCGCCAGCAGCCACGGACTAGCGGGGGGGGATGAGCAGTTCTTC.

This clonotype came up many times. The rearrangement joins TRBV28 to TRBJ2-5, with no clear D. CDR1 and CDR2 from the germline V gene are MDHEN and SYDVKM. V was cut by 6 bases and J by 4 bases, with 18 bases left in between. There are 15 residues in the CDR3. CDR3 loop: CASRPRIGSLETQYF. In DNA form, the CDR3 reads TGTGCCAGCAGACCGAGGATAGGGTCCTTAGAGACCCAGTACTTC.

The chain combines TRBV5-1 with TRBJ2-3; 7 bases agree with TRBD2. Germline V gene lookup returns CDR1 SGHRS and CDR2 YFSETQ. V lost 7 bases, J lost 2 bases, and 13 bases stayed unmatched. The CDR3 loop spans 16 amino acids. This CDR3 is CASRTGTGLYTDTQYF. The CDR3 coding sequence is TGCGCCAGCCGCACCGGGACGGGACTATACACAGATACGCAGTATTTT.

This clonotype was counted at least ten times. The chain has TRBV12-3 or TRBV12-4 and TRBJ1-1, with 7 bases that match TRBD1. The CDR3 sequence is 14 residues long. The V segment lost 2 bases and the J segment 4 bases; nucleotides outside the gene matches: 4. The CDR3 coding sequence is TGTGCCAGCAGTTTAAAGGGGGCCGGCACTGAAGCTTTCTTT. This codes for CASSLKGAGTEAFF.